The 4 T cell receptor beta chains presented below share a single source sample, sequenced in a study of blood T cell repertoires in COVID-19. Sequenced by immunoSEQ multiplex PCR; TCRdb stores in-frame clones only, minus some. The sample records tens of thousands of clones, 80% to 90% being singletons. Material: peripheral blood. Receptor source: a man in his sixties with acute or convalescent COVID-19.

The chain joins TRBV5-1 to TRBJ2-3; a possible D gene is TRBD2 (5 bases). V was clipped by 6 bases and J by 0 bases, with 14 bases between them. The germline V gene encodes CDR1 SGHRS and CDR2 YFSETQ. CDR3 length: 15 amino acids. In nucleotides, the CDR3 is TGCGCCAGCATCAGAGGAGGCACTAGCACAGATACGCAGTATTTT. Translation: CASIRGGTSTDTQYF.

V usage is TRBV10-1 and J usage is TRBJ2-7; D gene unclear. Trimming stripped 8 bases from V and 3 bases from J, with 14 bases between. Germline CDR1 and CDR2: WNHNN and SYGVQD (reference sequence). The CDR3 runs 13 residues. CDR3 sequence (DNA): TGCGCCAGCGAATTCCGCGAGGACTACGAGCAGTACTTC. Its translation is CASEFREDYEQYF.

The V call is TRBV9, the J call TRBJ1-2; TRBD1 agrees at 7 bases. This CDR3 comprises 16 residues. V gave up 0 bases and J gave up 3 bases; unmatched junction bases: 8. The V gene's germline CDR1 is SGDLS and CDR2 YYNGEE. The CDR3 here is CASSVGRDSYYYGYTF. As DNA, the CDR3 is TGTGCCAGCAGCGTAGGTAGGGACAGCTACTACTATGGCTACACCTTC.

The V gene is TRBV5-1, the J gene TRBJ2-4; 7 bases agree with TRBD1. The trim removed 4 bases at V and 6 bases at J, leaving 10 bases unmatched. Germline V gives CDR1 SGHRS, CDR2 YFSETQ. The CDR3 is 15 amino acids. CDR3 sequence reads: CASSPDRVRSNIQYF. The CDR3 DNA is TGCGCCAGCAGCCCCGACAGGGTACGATCAAACATTCAGTACTTC.